This T cell receptor (beta chain) emerged from a study of PD-1 blockade in classical Hodgkin lymphoma. Whole-study findings and limits: Relapsed/refractory patients reportedly had lower baseline diversity than newly diagnosed patients.

Details on this clone: What it binds is unknown.

Every single patient, without exception, relapsed after autologous stem cell transplantation, and brentuximab vedotin exposure varied. Sequencing was performed with immunoSEQ multiplex PCR; in TCRdb, only in-frame clones are kept and a portion is missing. The profile shows roughly 20,000 clones, around 67% of them singletons. Germline CDR1 SGHVS, CDR2 FNYEAQ. The CDR3 contains 18 residues. V lost 5 bases, J lost 0 bases, and 8 bases stayed unmatched. The rearrangement uses TRBV7-6 and TRBJ2-1; 12 bases align to TRBD2. This TCR was sampled from a human donor with classical Hodgkin lymphoma. The sample in question was peripheral blood mononuclear cells (PBMCs), obtained before the second cycle of nivolumab. The CDR3 protein is CASSQASGRASSYNEQFF. For the CDR3, the DNA is TGTGCCAGCAGCCAGGCTAGCGGGAGGGCTAGCTCCTACAATGAGCAGTTCTTC.